The source of this TCR beta chain is a study of monozygotic twins with inflammatory bowel disease. The length of the CDR3 is 12 residues. Germline lookup yields CDR1 SGHRS and CDR2 YFSETQ. Study outcomes and limitations: Patients received differing immunosuppressive treatments, which may have added variability to their repertoires.

As to this clonotype: Its antigen remains unknown.

TCRdb re-called the 5' RACE reads and catalogs CDR3 proteins one per entry, DNA excluded. The sample has 300,000 to 400,000 distinct CDR3 sequences. Sequencing was performed on blood. This clonotype originated in a human donor with ulcerative colitis or Crohn's disease, or a healthy co-twin of an affected twin (not recorded which). V usage is TRBV5-1 and J usage is TRBJ2-1; with no DNA, the TCRdb D assignment of TRBD2 cannot be verified. The CDR3 here is CASGLANYEQFF.